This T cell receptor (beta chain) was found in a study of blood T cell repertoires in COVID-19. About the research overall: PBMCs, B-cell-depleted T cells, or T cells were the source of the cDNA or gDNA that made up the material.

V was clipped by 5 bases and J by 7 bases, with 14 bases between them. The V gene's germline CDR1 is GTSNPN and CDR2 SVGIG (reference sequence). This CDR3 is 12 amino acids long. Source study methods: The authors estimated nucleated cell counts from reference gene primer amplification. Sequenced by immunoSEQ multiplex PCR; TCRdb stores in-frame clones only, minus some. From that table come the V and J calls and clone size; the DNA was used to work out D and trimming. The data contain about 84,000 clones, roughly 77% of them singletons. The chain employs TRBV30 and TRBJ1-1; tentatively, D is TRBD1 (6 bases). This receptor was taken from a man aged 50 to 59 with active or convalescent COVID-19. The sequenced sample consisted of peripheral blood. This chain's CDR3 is CAWGGTPNEAFF. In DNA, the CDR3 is TGTGCCTGGGGGGGGACACCTAATGAAGCTTTCTTT. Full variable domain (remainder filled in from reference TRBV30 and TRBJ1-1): SQTIHQWPATLVQPVGSPLSLECTVEGTSNPNLYWYRQAAGRGLQLLFYSVGIGQISSEVPQNLSASRPQDRQFILSSKKLLLSDSGFYLCAWGGTPNEAFFGQGTRLTVV.